This T cell receptor (beta chain) was profiled in a study of T cells after yellow fever vaccination. Study-wide results and caveats: Among primary-vaccination clones, most reappeared after the booster, at almost 98% for CD4 and around 90% for CD8. When the response was secondary, it was weaker but reached its peak faster, day 5 versus 15.

This clonotype was seen a handful of times. The antigen remains unidentified. TCR cDNA, made by 5'RACE template switching, carried an added universal primer site and UMIs. TCRdb re-analysed the 5' RACE reads in MiXCR, keeping a single row per CDR3 protein. Seen here are more than 65,000 distinct CDR3 sequences, more than 5.5% observed once, and the top ten hold more than 25%. Per germline, CDR1 MNHEY and CDR2 SVGAGI. The CDR3 extends over 14 amino acids. J was trimmed by 10 bases and V by 0 bases; bases with no gene match: 2. The specimen was CD8+ T cells sorted from PBMCs, collected more than 8 days after the first yellow fever vaccination. J is TRBJ2-3 and V is TRBV6-5; TRBD2 matches 12 bases. The sequence came from a man aged 18 to 29 who received the YFV17D yellow fever vaccine. In DNA form, the CDR3 reads TGTGCCAGCAGTTACTCTACTAGCGGGGGGCCGCAGTATTTT. Translation gives CASSYSTSGGPQYF.